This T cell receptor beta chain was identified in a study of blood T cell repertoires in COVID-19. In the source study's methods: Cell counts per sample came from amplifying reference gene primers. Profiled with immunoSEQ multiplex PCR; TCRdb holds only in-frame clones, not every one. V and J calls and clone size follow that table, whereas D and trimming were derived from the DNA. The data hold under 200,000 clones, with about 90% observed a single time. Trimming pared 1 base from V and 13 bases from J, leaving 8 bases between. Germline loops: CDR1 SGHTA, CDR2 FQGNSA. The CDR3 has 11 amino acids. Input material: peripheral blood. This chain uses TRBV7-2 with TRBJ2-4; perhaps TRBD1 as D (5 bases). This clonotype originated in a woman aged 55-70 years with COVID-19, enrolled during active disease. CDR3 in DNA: TGTGCCAGCAGCTTAGGAGACAGACAGTACTTC. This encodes CASSLGDRQYF.